This TCR beta chain emerged from a study of blood T cell repertoires in COVID-19. The authors' processing: Estimation of nucleated cell counts was performed using reference gene primer amplification. Sequencing was performed with immunoSEQ multiplex PCR; in TCRdb, only in-frame clones are kept and a portion is missing. The DNA gave D and trimming, while V, J and clone size come from that table. The profile shows some 100,000 clones, approximately 90% of them singletons. Trimming left V 11 bases short and J 0 bases short, with 16 bases between. Germline-derived CDR1 and CDR2 are ENHRY and SYGVKD. The CDR3 consists of 15 residues.

The chain combines TRBV10-3 with TRBJ2-2; a possible D gene is TRBD1 (6 bases). The clonotype originates from a man aged 60 to 69 with acute or convalescent COVID-19. Sequencing used peripheral blood. CDR3 coding DNA: TGTGCCGTTTCGGACAGCTTCGCGAACACCGGGGAGCTGTTTTTT. It codes for CAVSDSFANTGELFF.